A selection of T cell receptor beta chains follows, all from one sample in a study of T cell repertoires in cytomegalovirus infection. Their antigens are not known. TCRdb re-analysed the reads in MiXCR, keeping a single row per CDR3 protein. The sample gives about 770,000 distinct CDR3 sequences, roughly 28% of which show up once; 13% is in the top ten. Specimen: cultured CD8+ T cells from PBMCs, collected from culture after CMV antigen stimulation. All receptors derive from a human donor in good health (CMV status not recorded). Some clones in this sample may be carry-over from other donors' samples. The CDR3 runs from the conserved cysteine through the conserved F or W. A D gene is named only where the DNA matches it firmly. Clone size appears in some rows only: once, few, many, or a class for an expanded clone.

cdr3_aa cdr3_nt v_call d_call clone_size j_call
CASSSDSPTNEKLFF TGTGCCAGCAGTTCTGACAGCCCGACTAATGAAAAACTGTTTTTT TRBV6-5 NA NA TRBJ1-4
CASSFVGSTDTQYF TGTGCCAGCAGTTTTGTCGGAAGCACAGATACGCAGTATTTT TRBV12-3/TRBV12-4 NA many TRBJ2-3
CASGSWEETNTGELFF TGTGCCAGCGGCTCCTGGGAAGAGACGAACACCGGGGAGCTGTTTTTT TRBV4-2 NA NA TRBJ2-2
CASSQTAGQGVTEAFF TGCGCCAGCAGCCAAACAGCGGGACAGGGGGTCACTGAAGCTTTCTTT TRBV4-1 TRBD1 NA TRBJ1-1
CASSQDPRTANNEKLFF TGCGCCAGCAGCCAAGATCCCAGGACGGCCAATAATGAAAAACTGTTTTTT TRBV4-3 NA NA TRBJ1-4
CASSYPAGTGGHWTEAFF TGTGCCAGCAGTTACCCTGCCGGGACAGGGGGCCATTGGACTGAAGCTTTCTTT TRBV6-2/TRBV6-3 TRBD1 once TRBJ1-1
CASSWSLGAGGYNEQFF TGTGCCAGCAGTTGGTCCCTAGGGGCCGGAGGGTACAATGAGCAGTTCTTC TRBV28 NA few TRBJ2-1
CASGKGISGANVLTF TGTGCCAGCGGGAAGGGGATCTCTGGGGCCAACGTCCTGACTTTC TRBV7-6 NA many TRBJ2-6
CATSPGGTNEQFF TGTGCCACCAGTCCGGGGGGTACGAATGAGCAGTTCTTC TRBV24-1 TRBD2 NA TRBJ2-1
CASSLESQDRLQETQYF TGTGCCAGCAGCTTAGAATCCCAGGACAGACTTCAAGAGACCCAGTACTTC TRBV7-6 NA NA TRBJ2-5
CASTGPIDKLFF TGTGCCAGCACAGGTCCCATCGACAAACTGTTTTTT TRBV6-6 NA NA TRBJ1-4
CASSLVAPEGEKLFF TGTGCCAGCAGCTTGGTGGCACCGGAGGGAGAAAAACTGTTTTTT TRBV7-2 NA many TRBJ1-4
CASRSRTEAFF TGTGCCAGCAGGTCGAGGACTGAAGCTTTCTTT TRBV2 NA few TRBJ1-1
CASSQDSPTNQPQHF TGTGCCAGCAGCCAAGATTCGCCAACTAATCAGCCCCAGCATTTT TRBV4-2 NA NA TRBJ1-5
CASSPGGTRLAIHWFF TGTGCCAGCAGCCCTGGTGGGACTCGCCTCGCAATACACTGGTTCTTC TRBV6-1 NA NA TRBJ2-1
CASSLHNQPQHF TGTGCCAGCAGCCTACACAATCAGCCCCAGCATTTT TRBV12-3/TRBV12-4 NA few TRBJ1-5
CSVEDRDRGAEAFF TGCAGCGTTGAAGATCGGGACAGGGGTGCTGAAGCTTTCTTT TRBV29-1 TRBD1 NA TRBJ1-1
CASTLEAGNTEAFF TGTGCCAGCACCCTAGAGGCGGGGAACACTGAAGCTTTCTTT TRBV5-4 NA NA TRBJ1-1
CASSLTGYEQYF TGTGCCAGCAGTTTGACTGGGTACGAGCAGTACTTC TRBV27 NA few TRBJ2-7
CASSLVALNTGELFF TGTGCCAGCAGCTTGGTGGCACTGAACACCGGGGAGCTGTTTTTT TRBV5-4 NA NA TRBJ2-2
CASRGGGEQYF TGTGCCAGCAGGGGCGGCGGCGAGCAGTACTTC TRBV7-9 NA NA TRBJ2-7
CSVESGPGELFF TGCAGCGTTGAATCTGGGCCCGGGGAGCTGTTTTTT TRBV29-1 NA few TRBJ2-2
CASTSSGGGLSGYTF TGTGCCAGCACCTCCTCTGGGGGGGGTCTAAGCGGCTACACCTTC TRBV12-3/TRBV12-4 NA few TRBJ1-2
CASSSVIERGSSYNEQFF TGTGCCAGCAGCTCCGTGATCGAGCGGGGGAGCTCCTACAATGAGCAGTTCTTC TRBV9 TRBD2 NA TRBJ2-1
CASSQTGTVNEQFF TGTGCCAGCAGCCAGACCGGGACAGTTAATGAGCAGTTCTTC TRBV4-2 TRBD1 NA TRBJ2-1
CASSEAVYYGYTF TGTGCCAGCAGTGAAGCCGTGTACTATGGCTACACCTTC TRBV6-1 NA few TRBJ1-2
CSARDRQKVIYNEQFF TGCAGTGCTAGAGATCGACAGAAAGTAATATACAATGAGCAGTTCTTC TRBV20-1 NA NA TRBJ2-1
CASSIGTIGNTEAFF TGTGCCAGTAGTATTGGTACCATAGGGAACACTGAAGCTTTCTTT TRBV19 NA NA TRBJ1-1
CASSPPRIAGNTIYF TGTGCCAGCAGCCCTCCGCGGATTGCTGGAAACACCATATATTTT TRBV12-3/TRBV12-4 NA many TRBJ1-3
CASSGVSTNEKLFF TGTGCCAGCAGTGGGGTCTCGACTAATGAAAAACTGTTTTTT TRBV25-1 NA NA TRBJ1-4
CASSIGTGATEAFF TGTGCCAGCAGCATCGGGACAGGAGCCACTGAAGCTTTCTTT TRBV7-8 TRBD1 NA TRBJ1-1
CASNQAGTTWDYTF TGTGCCAGCAATCAGGCCGGGACTACCTGGGACTACACCTTC TRBV12-3/TRBV12-4 NA few TRBJ1-2
CASSEDLQGEGGYTF TGTGCCAGCAGTGAAGACCTACAGGGAGAAGGGGGCTACACCTTC TRBV6-1 NA few TRBJ1-2
CATENTGELFF TGTGCCACTGAGAACACCGGGGAGCTGTTTTTT TRBV24-1 NA many TRBJ2-2
CATSDDMNTEAFF TGTGCCACCAGTGATGATATGAACACTGAAGCTTTCTTT TRBV24-1 NA NA TRBJ1-1
CASSLGTGVEVRAFF TGTGCCAGCAGCCTCGGGACAGGGGTGGAGGTGAGAGCTTTCTTT TRBV13 TRBD1 few TRBJ1-1
CASSPFPPARADGANVLTF TGCGCCAGCAGCCCCTTCCCCCCGGCCAGGGCGGATGGGGCCAACGTCCTGACTTTC TRBV4-1 NA NA TRBJ2-6
CASRPGEGSHVDTDTQYF TGCGCCAGCAGACCCGGCGAGGGGTCCCACGTTGACACAGATACGCAGTATTTT TRBV5-1 NA few TRBJ2-3
CASFSSRGEFF TGTGCCAGCTTTTCTAGTAGGGGTGAGTTCTTC TRBV7-9 NA NA TRBJ2-1
CASSLIPGQGDHEQYF TGTGCCAGCAGCCTGATTCCGGGACAGGGGGACCACGAGCAGTACTTC TRBV7-8 TRBD1 few TRBJ2-7
CASSLFGDAHMTF TGTGCCAGCAGTTTATTTGGGGACGCCCATATGACCTTC TRBV28 NA NA TRBJ1-2
CASSPGQGGGELFF TGTGCCAGCAGCCCGGGACAGGGCGGCGGGGAGCTGTTTTTT TRBV7-8 TRBD1 NA TRBJ2-2
CASSELPGRVDTQYF TGTGCCAGCAGTGAACTCCCCGGCAGGGTTGATACGCAGTATTTT TRBV6-1 NA NA TRBJ2-3
CASSLGDSQETQYF TGTGCCAGCAGCTTAGGGGACTCCCAGGAGACCCAGTACTTC TRBV7-9 NA many TRBJ2-5
CASQGTPPIEAFF TGTGCATCACAGGGGACCCCTCCTATTGAAGCTTTCTTT TRBV19 TRBD1 NA TRBJ1-1
CASSFPGNREQYF TGTGCCAGCAGTTTCCCCGGTAACAGGGAGCAGTACTTC TRBV27 NA few TRBJ2-7
CAISESDGGAGYTF TGTGCCATCAGTGAGAGCGATGGGGGCGCGGGCTACACCTTC TRBV10-3 NA once TRBJ1-2
CASSGSGLREKTQYF TGTGCCAGCAGTGGCTCTGGGTTAAGAGAGAAGACCCAGTACTTC TRBV25-1 NA once TRBJ2-5
CASNGKAGAETQYF TGTGCCAGCAATGGGAAGGCGGGGGCAGAGACCCAGTACTTC TRBV12-3/TRBV12-4 NA NA TRBJ2-5
CAISEIDGAANVLTF TGTGCCATCAGTGAGATAGACGGGGCGGCCAACGTCCTGACTTTC TRBV10-3 NA NA TRBJ2-6